The sequence of this T cell receptor beta chain was determined in a study of sequential checkpoint blockade in melanoma. The sample's treatment: randomized to nivolumab then ipilimumab (arm A) or the reverse (arm B). Clones were sequenced by immunoSEQ multiplex PCR, and TCRdb holds only the in-frame ones, with some missing. The table includes thousands of clones, roughly 26% detected once. The CDR3 length is 15 residues. V was cut by 4 bases and J by 6 bases, with 16 bases left in between. Germline CDR1 and CDR2: MNHGY and SAAAGT. The study, taken as a whole, reports: Rising tumor T-cell fraction and clonality meant about 30 times likelier benefit.

This clone appeared a few times. Its specificity is unknown. The sample was tumor tissue (inferred from file names), taken from a patient given nivolumab and ipilimumab in sequence. The V gene is TRBV6-8, the J gene TRBJ2-1; the D is unclear. This receptor was obtained from a human donor with melanoma. CDR3 sequence: CASSSDRTPGNEQFF. CDR3 nucleotides: TGTGCCAGCAGTTCGGATAGAACTCCGGGCAATGAGCAGTTCTTC.